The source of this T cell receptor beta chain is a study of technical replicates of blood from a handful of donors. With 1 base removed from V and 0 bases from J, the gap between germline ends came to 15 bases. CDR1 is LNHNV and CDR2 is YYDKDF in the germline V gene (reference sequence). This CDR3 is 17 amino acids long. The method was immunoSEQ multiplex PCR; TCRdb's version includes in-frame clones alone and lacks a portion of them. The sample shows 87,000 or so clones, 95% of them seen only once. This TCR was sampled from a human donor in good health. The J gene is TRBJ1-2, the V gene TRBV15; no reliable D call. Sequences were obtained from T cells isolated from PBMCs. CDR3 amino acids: CATSRASAAEANYGYTF. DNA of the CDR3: TGTGCCACCAGCAGAGCGTCCGCCGCGGAAGCTAACTATGGCTACACCTTC.